This T cell receptor (beta chain) appears in the sequencing data of a study of T-cell reconstitution after alpha-beta-depleted transplantation in children. Unique molecular identifiers were incorporated during preparation of the TCRbeta library. One entry per CDR3 protein, called by TCRdb with MiXCR from the PCR reads. The repertoire includes about 610,000 distinct CDR3 sequences, over 9.5% of them detected once, and roughly 3.9% sits in the top ten. The CDR3 is 19 residues long. The V gene's germline CDR1 is SGDLS and CDR2 YYNGEE. V gave up 0 bases and J gave up 5 bases; unmatched junction bases: 12. In this sample, this clonotype turned up a few times.

The sequences come from PBMCs from the stem cell graft donor, collected from the stem cell graft. This rearrangement joins TRBV9 to TRBJ2-2, with 11 bases that match TRBD2. The clonotype originates from a human donor who donated a stem cell graft to a child with acute myeloid leukemia. The CDR3 sequence is CASSVAGSGRAGRTGELFF. The CDR3, as DNA: TGTGCCAGCAGCGTAGCAGGTAGCGGGAGGGCCGGGAGGACCGGGGAGCTGTTTTTT.